This T cell receptor beta chain comes out of a study of cytomegalovirus exposure and HLA in healthy donors. Study-wide results and limits: According to a later analysis, donors in an Asian-associated ancestry cluster reportedly had fewer N-insertions than the approximately 720-donor mean. Further analysis, carried out later, found HLA-associated TCR beta chains more clonally expanded than equally common other chains. Serostatus for CMV was the only available immune exposure information.

In regard to this clone: Its antigen is unidentified.

It was with 60 Vbeta and 13 Jbeta primers that the PCR ran. Repertoires were generated with immunoSEQ multiplex PCR, while TCRdb's copy carries only in-frame clones and drops some. The sample yields 130,000 or so clones, more than 60% seen once. Per germline, CDR1 MNHNS and CDR2 SASEGT. This CDR3 has 13 residues. The V segment lost 5 bases and the J segment 6 bases; nucleotides outside the gene matches: 3. The receptor comes from a woman in her forties in good health and CMV-seropositive. The chain employs TRBV6-1 and TRBJ2-2, with 7 bases lining up with TRBD1. Sample: PBMCs. CDR3 loop: CASSRQGPGELFF. The CDR3 nucleotides are TGTGCCAGCAGTCGACAGGGCCCCGGGGAGCTGTTTTTT.